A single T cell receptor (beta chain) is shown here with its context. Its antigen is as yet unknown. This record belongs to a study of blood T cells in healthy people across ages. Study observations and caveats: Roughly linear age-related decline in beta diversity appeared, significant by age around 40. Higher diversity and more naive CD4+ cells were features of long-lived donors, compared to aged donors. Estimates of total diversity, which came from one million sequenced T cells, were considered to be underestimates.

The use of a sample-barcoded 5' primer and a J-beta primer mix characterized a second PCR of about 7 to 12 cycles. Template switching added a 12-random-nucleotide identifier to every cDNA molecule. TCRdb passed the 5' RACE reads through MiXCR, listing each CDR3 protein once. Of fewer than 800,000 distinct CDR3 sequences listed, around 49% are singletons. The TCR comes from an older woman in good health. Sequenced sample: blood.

The CDR3 sequence is CASSLASQSGYNEQFF. The CDR3 DNA is TGTGCCAGCAGCTTGGCTTCACAAAGCGGGTACAATGAGCAGTTCTTC. The V and J genes are TRBV5-6 and TRBJ2-1, with D possibly TRBD2 on 6 matching bases. Trimming took 0 bases from V and 4 from J, leaving 14 bases between them. The V gene's germline CDR1 is SGHDT and CDR2 YYEEEE. This CDR3 has 16 amino acids.